A selection of T cell receptor beta chains follows, all from one sample in a study of shared clonotypes between healthy human individuals. Repertoires were generated with immunoSEQ multiplex PCR, while TCRdb's copy carries only in-frame clones and drops some. The sample consists of approximately 1.9 million clones, just under 95% of them appearing once. The sample was naive CD8+ T cells from PBMCs. The source is a man younger than 30 in good health. Some clones in this sample may be carry-over from other donors' samples. Both conserved end residues are part of each CDR3. D genes are given only for firm matches.

cdr3_aa cdr3_nt j_call v_call d_call
CSVDFGEQFF TGCAGCGTTGATTTCGGTGAGCAGTTCTTC TRBJ2-1 TRBV29-1 NA
CASSPSLGGALGEQYF TGCGCCAGCAGCCCATCACTCGGCGGGGCCCTCGGGGAGCAGTACTTC TRBJ2-7 TRBV5-1 NA
CASSQALGPTYEQYF TGTGCCAGCAGCCAAGCCCTCGGCCCGACCTACGAGCAGTACTTC TRBJ2-7 TRBV7-2 NA
CASSLGRGAPVGELFF TGTGCCAGCAGCTTAGGCCGGGGGGCGCCCGTGGGGGAGCTGTTTTTT TRBJ2-2 TRBV13 NA
CASSPVGLAGGSSYNEQFF TGCGCCAGCAGCCCAGTGGGACTAGCGGGAGGGAGCTCCTACAATGAGCAGTTCTTC TRBJ2-1 TRBV4-1 TRBD2
CASSDGFTGFTGELFF TGTGCCAGCAGTGATGGTTTCACAGGCTTTACCGGGGAGCTGTTTTTT TRBJ2-2 TRBV2 NA
CASSLAHPGGYEQYF TGTGCCAGCAGCTTAGCGCACCCCGGAGGGTACGAGCAGTACTTC TRBJ2-7 TRBV7-2 NA
CASSLGAGVTDTQYF TGTGCCAGCAGCTTAGGAGCGGGAGTCACAGATACGCAGTATTTT TRBJ2-3 TRBV7-9 TRBD2
CSVETGGRYGYTF TGCAGCGTTGAAACAGGGGGGAGGTATGGCTACACCTTC TRBJ1-2 TRBV29-1 TRBD1
CASSTQGDYYEQYF TGTGCCAGCAGTACCCAGGGCGACTACTACGAGCAGTACTTC TRBJ2-7 TRBV27 NA
CASSAGRGAETQYF TGTGCCAGCAGTGCGGGCCGGGGGGCGGAGACCCAGTACTTC TRBJ2-5 TRBV13 NA
CASSQSKASGRAEQFF TGCGCCAGCAGCCAGAGTAAGGCTAGCGGGAGAGCCGAGCAGTTCTTC TRBJ2-1 TRBV4-3 TRBD2
CASSPPGGTGYEQYF TGTGCCAGCTCACCACCCGGAGGGACAGGCTACGAGCAGTACTTC TRBJ2-7 TRBV18 TRBD1
CASSASRDADYGYTF TGTGCCAGCAGCGCCTCCCGGGACGCCGACTATGGCTACACCTTC TRBJ1-2 TRBV9 NA